The 23 T cell receptor beta chains below all came from one sample that was sequenced in a study of blood T cell repertoires in COVID-19. Only in-frame clones appear in the TCRdb table, and some are missing; sequencing was by immunoSEQ multiplex PCR. The table has tens of thousands of clones, around 80% seen once; the top ten hold 26%. The sequencing input was peripheral blood. The source is a man aged 55 to 70 with active or convalescent COVID-19.

The chain carries TRBV19 and TRBJ1-2; 9 bases line up with TRBD1. CDR1 LNHDA and CDR2 SQIVND come from the germline V gene (reference sequence). The ends lost 8 bases at V and 4 bases at J; junction bases unmatched: 5. The CDR3 runs to 13 residues. The CDR3, as DNA: TGTGCCAGTGGGGACAGGGATTCCTATGGCTACACCTTC. This translates into CASGDRDSYGYTF.

This chain uses TRBV11-1 with TRBJ1-5; 10 bases line up with TRBD1. V lost 4 bases to trimming and J lost 4 bases; unmatched junction nucleotides: 1. CDR1 and CDR2 from the germline V gene are SGHAT and FQDESV (reference sequence). The CDR3 consists of 14 residues. CDR3 DNA: TGTGCCAGCAGCTCGGGACAGGGGAATCAGCCCCAGCATTTT. This translates into CASSSGQGNQPQHF.

J is TRBJ2-5 and V is TRBV7-2; 8 bases agree with TRBD1. Germline V lookup: CDR1 SGHTA, CDR2 FQGNSA. Trimming took 6 bases from V and 2 from J; bases not matched to a gene: 5. CDR3 length equals 14 residues. CDR3 sequence: CASSQGQEQETQYF. The CDR3 nucleotides read TGTGCCAGCAGTCAGGGACAGGAGCAAGAGACCCAGTACTTC.

CDR3 in amino acids: CASSLAGEFGETQYF. CDR3 in DNA: TGCGCCAGCAGCTTGGCGGGAGAGTTTGGGGAGACCCAGTACTTC. This chain joins TRBV5-1 and TRBJ2-5, with D perhaps TRBD2 (6 bases). The V and J ends lost 0 bases and 5 bases respectively, with 14 bases between them. CDR3 length: 15 residues. Germline V lookup: CDR1 SGHRS, CDR2 YFSETQ.

This chain links TRBV19 with TRBJ2-7, with D perhaps TRBD1 (5 bases). Germline CDR1 reads LNHDA; CDR2 reads SQIVND (reference sequence). V dropped 8 bases and J dropped 7 bases, with 15 bases sitting between them. CDR3 length: 12 residues. The CDR3 coding sequence is TGTGCCAGTGGCTCAGGGTTTAGGGAGCAGTACTTC. It translates to CASGSGFREQYF.

The gene calls are TRBV7-8 and TRBJ2-2, with 8 bases aligning to TRBD1. This CDR3 is built from 16 residues. Germline-derived CDR1 and CDR2 are SGHVS and FQNEAQ. V gave up 5 bases and J gave up 3 bases; unmatched junction bases: 8. For the CDR3, the DNA is TGTGCCAGCAGCCCCGGGGCAGGGGGCCACACCGGGGAGCTGTTTTTT. This encodes CASSPGAGGHTGELFF.

This clone was picked up one time. The chain employs TRBV25-1 and TRBJ2-5; 10 bases are shared with TRBD2. V gave up 3 bases and J gave up 5 bases; unmatched junction bases: 6. Per the germline V gene, CDR1 is MGHDK and CDR2 is SYGVNS. This CDR3 contains 15 residues. The CDR3 nucleotides read TGTGCCAGCAGTGAGTCTAGCGGGGGAGTGGAGACCCAGTACTTC. It encodes CASSESSGGVETQYF.

The V call is TRBV9, the J call TRBJ2-5; a weak D match, TRBD2 (5 bases). The CDR3 spans 14 residues. Deletions cut 0 bases from V and 1 base from J, with 7 bases between. The V gene's germline CDR1 is SGDLS and CDR2 YYNGEE. CDR3 bases: TGTGCCAGCAGCGTAGTAAGCGGCCAAGAGACCCAGTACTTC. The encoded protein is CASSVVSGQETQYF.

The chain employs TRBV19 and TRBJ1-5; TRBD1 agrees at 8 bases. Germline V gene sequence: CDR1 LNHDA, CDR2 SQIVND (reference sequence). V was pared by 5 bases and J by 5 bases, with 5 bases of the junction left unmatched. The length of the CDR3 is 14 residues. In nucleotides, the CDR3 is TGTGCCAGTAGTGTACAGGGGGTTGATCAGCCCCAGCATTTT. This gives the protein CASSVQGVDQPQHF.

The chain has TRBV9 and TRBJ2-3; 10 nucleotides agree with TRBD2. CDR1 and CDR2 from the germline V gene are SGDLS and YYNGEE. The J segment lost 4 bases and the V segment lost 3 bases, leaving 8 bases of the junction unmatched. The CDR3 has 16 amino acids. CDR3 nucleotides: TGTGCCAGCAGCGCGGAAAGCGGGGGGGCCGCAGATACGCAGTATTTT. Translating gives CASSAESGGAADTQYF.

Only one count was recorded for this clone. The chain combines TRBV6-5 with TRBJ1-5; TRBD1 aligns across 8 bases. The CDR3 has 13 amino acids. After removal of 6 bases from V and 3 bases from J, the junction contained 1 base not matched to a gene. Germline V gene lookup returns CDR1 MNHEY and CDR2 SVGAGI. The CDR3 sequence is CASRDRDNQPQHF. CDR3 sequence (DNA): TGTGCCAGCAGGGACAGGGACAATCAGCCCCAGCATTTT.

The chain uses TRBV28 and TRBJ1-4, with D maybe TRBD1 (6 bases). The V and J ends lost 6 bases and 4 bases respectively, with 15 bases between them. This CDR3 region has 15 residues. Germline-derived CDR1 and CDR2 are MDHEN and SYDVKM. CDR3 bases: TGTGCCAGCAGACCGACAGGTGTAAATAATGAAAAACTGTTTTTT. Its translation is CASRPTGVNNEKLFF. Looking up the rest from reference TRBV28 and TRBJ1-4 gives the full variable domain: DVKVTQSSRYLVKRTGEKVFLECVQDMDHENMFWYRQDPGLGLRLIYFSYDVKMKEKGDIPEGYSVSREKKERFSLILESASTNQTSMYLCASRPTGVNNEKLFFGSGTQLSVL.

The rearrangement joins TRBV5-1 to TRBJ1-4, with 7 bases matching TRBD1. Germline trimming cut 2 bases from V and 2 bases from J; bases unmatched to any gene: 6. The germline CDR1 and CDR2 sequences are SGHRS and YFSETQ. CDR3 length: 16 amino acids. In DNA form, the CDR3 reads TGCGCCAGCAGCTTATCCCTACAGGGGACTAATGAAAAACTGTTTTTT. It codes for CASSLSLQGTNEKLFF.

This CDR3 is CSAQGARSDNEKLFF. The CDR3, as DNA: TGCAGCGCCCAGGGGGCGCGTTCGGATAATGAAAAACTGTTTTTT. J is TRBJ1-4 and V is TRBV29-1, with TRBD1 matching over 8 bases. The CDR3 is made up of 15 amino acids. Germline lookup yields CDR1 SQVTM and CDR2 ANQGSEA. Germline trimming cut 7 bases from V and 4 bases from J; bases unmatched to any gene: 11.

The chain recombines TRBV20-1 with TRBJ1-1; D not certain. This CDR3 comprises 11 residues. V was shortened by 6 bases and J by 5 bases, with 10 bases between the two germline ends. In germline, CDR1 is DFQATT, CDR2 SNEGSKA (reference sequence). CDR3 protein: CSALVGTEAFF. The CDR3, as DNA: TGCAGTGCCCTAGTTGGGACTGAAGCTTTCTTT.

The chain recombines TRBV27 with TRBJ1-2; 8 nucleotides align to TRBD1. Germline loops: CDR1 MNHEY, CDR2 SMNVEV (reference sequence). With V trimmed by 5 bases and J by 8 bases, 10 bases remained unmatched. The length of the CDR3 is 14 residues. Here the CDR3 DNA reads TGTGCCAGCAGTAAACTGGACAGGGAAAGCGGCTACACCTTC. Its translation is CASSKLDRESGYTF.

This chain connects TRBV10-3 to TRBJ1-1, with D possibly being TRBD1 (6 bases). This CDR3 has 14 amino acids. V lost 6 bases and J lost 0, with 11 bases in between. Per the germline V gene, CDR1 is ENHRY and CDR2 is SYGVKD. CDR3 region: CAISWDTMNTEAFF. CDR3 coding DNA: TGTGCCATCAGCTGGGACACCATGAACACTGAAGCTTTCTTT.

V gene TRBV28 combines with J gene TRBJ1-1, with D unclear. V lost 10 bases and J 6 bases, leaving 21 bases between the germline ends. The CDR3 contains 14 residues. CDR1 and CDR2 (germline): MDHEN, SYDVKM. CDR3 bases: TGTGCCACCACGAGTTTCTACTCCATTTCTGAAGCTTTCTTT. Its protein product is CATTSFYSISEAFF.

V gene TRBV5-6 combines with J gene TRBJ1-5; the match to TRBD1 covers 7 bases. Germline lookup yields CDR1 SGHDT and CDR2 YYEEEE. After removal of 6 bases from V and 6 bases from J, the junction contained 9 bases not matched to a gene. The CDR3 extends over 14 amino acids. CDR3 residues: CASIETRGPQPQHF. CDR3 nucleotides: TGTGCCAGCATCGAAACAAGGGGGCCTCAGCCCCAGCATTTT. Based on the CDR3 plus reference TRBV5-6 and TRBJ1-5, the full variable domain is DAGVTQSPTHLIKTRGQQVTLRCSPKSGHDTVSWYQQALGQGPQFIFQYYEEEERQRGNFPDRFSGHQFPNYSSELNVNALLLGDSALYLCASIETRGPQPQHFGDGTRLSIL.

CDR3 sequence: CATSRERGAGTDTQYF. The CDR3 DNA is TGTGCCACCAGCAGAGAGCGGGGGGCCGGGACAGATACGCAGTATTTT. This chain uses TRBV15 with TRBJ2-3; 8 bases are a match to TRBD2. The trim removed 0 bases at V and 3 bases at J, leaving 5 bases unmatched. The length of the CDR3 is 16 residues. Germline CDR1 reads LNHNV; CDR2 reads YYDKDF (reference sequence).

J is TRBJ2-7 and V is TRBV6-5; TRBD1 agrees at 7 bases. The V gene's germline CDR1 is MNHEY and CDR2 SVGAGI. V shed 6 bases, J shed 4 bases, and the junction held 9 bases outside the gene matches. The CDR3 length is 14 residues. CDR3 amino acids: CASRYGQASYEQYF. CDR3 sequence (DNA): TGTGCCAGCAGATATGGACAGGCCTCTTACGAGCAGTACTTC.

The J gene is TRBJ1-1, the V gene TRBV30, with a tentative D call TRBD1 (6 bases). Germline V gene lookup returns CDR1 GTSNPN and CDR2 SVGIG (reference sequence). Trimming shortened V by 8 bases and J by 10 bases, and 20 bases separated the two germline ends. The CDR3 covers 12 residues. The DNA for the CDR3 is TGTGCCCGGAATCAGTGGGGGCAGGGAGCTTTCTTT. Residues: CARNQWGQGAFF.

The genes are TRBV6-1 and TRBJ1-1; D possibly corresponds to TRBD1 (5 bases). Trimming stripped 5 bases from V and 5 bases from J, with 9 bases between. Germline CDR1 reads MNHNS; CDR2 reads SASEGT. The CDR3 is made up of 12 amino acids. The CDR3 is CASSPRQTEAFF. CDR3 in DNA: TGTGCCAGCAGTCCCCGACAGACTGAAGCTTTCTTT.